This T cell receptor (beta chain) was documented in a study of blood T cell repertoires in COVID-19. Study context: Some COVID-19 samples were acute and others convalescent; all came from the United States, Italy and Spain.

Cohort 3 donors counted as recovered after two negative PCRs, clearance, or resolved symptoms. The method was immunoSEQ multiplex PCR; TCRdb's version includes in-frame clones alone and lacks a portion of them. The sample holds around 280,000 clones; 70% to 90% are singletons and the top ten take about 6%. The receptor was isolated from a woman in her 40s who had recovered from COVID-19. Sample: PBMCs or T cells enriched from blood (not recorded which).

DNA of the CDR3: TGTGCCAGCAGTTACTCAGAGGGGGCGCGGTCCGAGCAGTACTTC. This translates into CASSYSEGARSEQYF. The J gene is TRBJ2-7, the V gene TRBV6-5, with 7 bases that match TRBD1. The CDR3 covers 15 residues. CDR1 MNHEY and CDR2 SVGAGI come from the germline V gene. The J segment lost 6 bases and the V segment lost 0 bases, leaving 8 bases of the junction unmatched.